This TCR beta chain was captured by sequencing in a study of low-dose radiotherapy and immunotherapy resistance in tumors. The time point: after trial treatment. As for treatment: LDRT plus nivolumab, ipilimumab, low-dose cyclophosphamide and aspirin (RACIN trial). There are 16 residues in the CDR3. Germline CDR1 is SGHVS and CDR2 is FQNEAQ. V was shortened by 8 bases and J by 7 bases, with 23 bases between the two germline ends. This clonotype was recorded at least ten times. With TRAV- and TRBV-specific primers, first-strand cDNA was made, covering the alpha and beta chains. TCR amplification used 15 to 20 PCR cycles, a constant-region primer and a V-primer adapter. mRNA, after isolation, was amplified by in vitro transcription. TCRdb redid the calling of the reads with MiXCR, one entry per CDR3 protein. The data show 100,000 or so distinct CDR3 sequences, with less than 25% seen just once and over 4% held by the top ten.

This sample comprised PBMCs, obtained after low-dose radiotherapy plus immunotherapy. The origin of this receptor is a male donor with prostate cancer. This sequence joins TRBV7-8 and TRBJ1-4, with a possible D match to TRBD1 (6 bases). The CDR3 is CASRLGRGDFIEKLFF. Here the CDR3 DNA reads TGTGCCAGCCGCCTGGGGAGGGGGGATTTTATTGAAAAACTGTTTTTT.